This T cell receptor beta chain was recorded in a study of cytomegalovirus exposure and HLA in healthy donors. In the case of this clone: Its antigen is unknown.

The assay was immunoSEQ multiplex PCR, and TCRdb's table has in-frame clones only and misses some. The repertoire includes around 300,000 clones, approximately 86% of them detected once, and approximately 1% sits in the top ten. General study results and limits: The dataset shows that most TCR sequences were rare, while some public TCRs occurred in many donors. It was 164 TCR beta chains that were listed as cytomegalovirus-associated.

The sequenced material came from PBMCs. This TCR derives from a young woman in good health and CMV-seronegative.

CDR3 nucleotides: TGTGCCAGCAGCGTCCTCCAGGAAACTAATGAAAAACTGTTTTTT. This sequence encodes CASSVLQETNEKLFF. The J gene is TRBJ1-4, the V gene TRBV6-5; D is undetermined. The CDR3 has 15 amino acids. Trimming took off 6 bases at V and 1 base at J, with 12 bases between the two ends. Germline CDR1 reads MNHEY; CDR2 reads SVGAGI.